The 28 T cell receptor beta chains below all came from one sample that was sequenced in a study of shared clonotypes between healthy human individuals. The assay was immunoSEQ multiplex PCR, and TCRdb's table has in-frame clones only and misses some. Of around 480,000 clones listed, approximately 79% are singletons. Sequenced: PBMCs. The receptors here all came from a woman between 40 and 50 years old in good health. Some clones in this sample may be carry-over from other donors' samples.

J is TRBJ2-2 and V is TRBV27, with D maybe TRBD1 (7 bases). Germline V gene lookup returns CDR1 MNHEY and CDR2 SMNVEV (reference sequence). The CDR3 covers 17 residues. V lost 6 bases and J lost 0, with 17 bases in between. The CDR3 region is CASRGGQRLTNTGELFF. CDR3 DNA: TGTGCCAGCAGGGGGGGACAGCGTTTAACGAACACCGGGGAGCTGTTTTTT.

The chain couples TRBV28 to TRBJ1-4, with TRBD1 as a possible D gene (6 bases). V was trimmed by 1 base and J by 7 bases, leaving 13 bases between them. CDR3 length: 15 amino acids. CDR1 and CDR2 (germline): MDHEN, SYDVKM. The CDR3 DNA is TGTGCCAGCAGTTTATCGGGGAGGGGGACTGAAAAACTGTTTTTT. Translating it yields CASSLSGRGTEKLFF.

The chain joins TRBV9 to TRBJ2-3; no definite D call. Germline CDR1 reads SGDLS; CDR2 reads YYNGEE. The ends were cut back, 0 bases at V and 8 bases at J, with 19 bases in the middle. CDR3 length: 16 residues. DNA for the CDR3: TGTGCCAGCAGCGTAGTTGCCTCCCTGACGACGGGTACGCAGTATTTT. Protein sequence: CASSVVASLTTGTQYF.

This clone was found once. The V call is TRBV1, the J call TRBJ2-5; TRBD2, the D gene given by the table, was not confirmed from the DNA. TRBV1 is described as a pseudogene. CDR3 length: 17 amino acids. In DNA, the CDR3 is TGCACCAGCAGCCAAGAAGGGCTAGCGGGAACCCAAGAGACCCAGTACTTC. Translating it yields CTSSQEGLAGTQETQYF.

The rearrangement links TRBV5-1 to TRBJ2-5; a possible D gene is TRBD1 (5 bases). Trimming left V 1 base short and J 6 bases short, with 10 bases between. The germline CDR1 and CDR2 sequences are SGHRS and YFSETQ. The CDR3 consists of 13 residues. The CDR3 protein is CASSLRQGQTQYF. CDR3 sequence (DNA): TGCGCCAGCAGCTTGAGGCAGGGTCAGACCCAGTACTTC.

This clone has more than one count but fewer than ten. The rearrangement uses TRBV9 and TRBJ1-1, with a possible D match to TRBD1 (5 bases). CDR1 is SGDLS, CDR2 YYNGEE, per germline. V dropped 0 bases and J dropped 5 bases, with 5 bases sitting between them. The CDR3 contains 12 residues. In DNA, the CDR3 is TGTGCCAGCAGCGTAGCAGGGACTGAAGCTTTCTTT. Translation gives CASSVAGTEAFF. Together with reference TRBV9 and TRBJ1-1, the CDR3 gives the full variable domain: DSGVTQTPKHLITATGQRVTLRCSPRSGDLSVYWYQQSLDQGLQFLIQYYNGEERAKGNILERFSAQQFPDLHSELNLSSLELGDSALYFCASSVAGTEAFFGQGTRLTVV.

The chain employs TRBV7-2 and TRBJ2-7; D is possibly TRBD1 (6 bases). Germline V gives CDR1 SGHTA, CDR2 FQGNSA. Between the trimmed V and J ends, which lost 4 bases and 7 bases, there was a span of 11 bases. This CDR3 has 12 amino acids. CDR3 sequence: CASSSSTGEQYF. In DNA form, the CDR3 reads TGTGCCAGCAGCTCCTCAACAGGGGAGCAGTACTTC.

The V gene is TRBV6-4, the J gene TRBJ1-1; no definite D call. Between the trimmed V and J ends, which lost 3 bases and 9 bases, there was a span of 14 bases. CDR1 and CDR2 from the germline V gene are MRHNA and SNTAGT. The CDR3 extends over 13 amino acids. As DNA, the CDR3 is TGTGCCAGCAGTGAAGGTGGTGACTCGAAAGCTTTCTTT. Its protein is CASSEGGDSKAFF.

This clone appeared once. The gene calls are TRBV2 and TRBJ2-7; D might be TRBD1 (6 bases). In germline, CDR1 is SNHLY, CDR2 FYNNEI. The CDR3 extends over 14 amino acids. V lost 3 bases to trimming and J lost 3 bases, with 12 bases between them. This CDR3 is CASSDGVGGYEQYF. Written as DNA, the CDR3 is TGTGCCAGCAGTGACGGGGTAGGGGGCTACGAGCAGTACTTC. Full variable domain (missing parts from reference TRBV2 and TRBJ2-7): EPEVTQTPSHQVTQMGQEVILRCVPISNHLYFYWYRQILGQKVEFLVSFYNNEISEKSEIFDDQFSVERPDGSNFTLKIRSTKLEDSAMYFCASSDGVGGYEQYFGPGTRLTVT.

CDR3 sequence (DNA): TGTGCCAGCAGGGGTACCGGGACAGGGCCGGAGACCCAGTACTTC. Amino acid sequence: CASRGTGTGPETQYF. The chain links TRBV6-5 to TRBJ2-5, with 9 bases aligning to TRBD1. V lost 6 bases, J lost 5 bases, and 10 bases stayed unmatched. Germline CDR1 MNHEY, CDR2 SVGAGI. The CDR3 covers 15 residues.

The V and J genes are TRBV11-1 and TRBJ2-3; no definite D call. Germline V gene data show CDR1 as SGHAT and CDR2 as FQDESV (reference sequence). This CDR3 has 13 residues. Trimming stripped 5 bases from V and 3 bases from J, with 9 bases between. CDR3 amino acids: CASSPRTTDTQYF. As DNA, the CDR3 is TGTGCCAGCAGCCCTAGGACGACAGATACGCAGTATTTT.

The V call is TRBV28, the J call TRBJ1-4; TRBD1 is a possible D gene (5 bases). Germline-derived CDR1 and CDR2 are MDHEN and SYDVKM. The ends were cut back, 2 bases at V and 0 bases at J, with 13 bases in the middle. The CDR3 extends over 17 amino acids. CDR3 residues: CASSLESGTATNEKLFF. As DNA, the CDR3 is TGTGCCAGCAGTTTAGAATCCGGGACCGCAACTAATGAAAAACTGTTTTTT.

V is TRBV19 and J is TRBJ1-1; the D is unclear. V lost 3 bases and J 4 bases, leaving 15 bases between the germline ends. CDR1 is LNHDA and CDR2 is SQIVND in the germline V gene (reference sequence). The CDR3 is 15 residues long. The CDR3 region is CASSMGLTEGTEAFF. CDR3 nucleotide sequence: TGTGCCAGTAGTATGGGCCTCACAGAGGGCACTGAAGCTTTCTTT.

The CDR3 loop is CASSPLAGGGTDTQYF. Here the CDR3 DNA reads TGTGCCAGCTCACCCCTAGCGGGAGGAGGGACAGATACGCAGTATTTT. The rearrangement uses TRBV18 and TRBJ2-3; 11 nucleotides align to TRBD2. V was pared by 3 bases and J by 3 bases, with 5 bases of the junction left unmatched. There are 16 residues in the CDR3. From germline, CDR1 is KGHSH and CDR2 LQKENI.

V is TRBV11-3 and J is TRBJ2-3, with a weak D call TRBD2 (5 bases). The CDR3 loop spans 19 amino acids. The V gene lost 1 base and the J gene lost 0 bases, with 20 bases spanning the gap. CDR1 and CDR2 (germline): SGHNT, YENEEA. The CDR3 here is CASSLVPRTWPPSTDTQYF. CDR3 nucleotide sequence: TGTGCCAGCAGCTTAGTGCCGCGGACTTGGCCTCCTAGCACAGATACGCAGTATTTT.

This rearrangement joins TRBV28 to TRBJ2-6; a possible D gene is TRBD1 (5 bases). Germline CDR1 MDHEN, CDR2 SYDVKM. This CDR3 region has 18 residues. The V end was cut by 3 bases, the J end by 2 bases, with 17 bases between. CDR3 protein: CASSLVQGTRAGANVLTF. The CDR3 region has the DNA TGTGCCAGCAGTTTGGTGCAGGGAACCCGCGCTGGGGCCAACGTCCTGACTTTC.

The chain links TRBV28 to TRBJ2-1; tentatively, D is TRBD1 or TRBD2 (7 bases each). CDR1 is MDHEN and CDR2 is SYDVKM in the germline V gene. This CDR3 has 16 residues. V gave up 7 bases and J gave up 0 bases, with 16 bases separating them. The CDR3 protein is CASTQGGSDSYNEQFF. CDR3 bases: TGTGCCAGCACCCAGGGGGGGTCGGACTCCTACAATGAGCAGTTCTTC.

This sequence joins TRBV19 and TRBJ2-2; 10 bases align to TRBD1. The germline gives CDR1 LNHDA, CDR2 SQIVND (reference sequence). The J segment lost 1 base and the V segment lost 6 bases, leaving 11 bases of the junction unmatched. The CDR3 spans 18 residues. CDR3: CASSGTGARVVNTGELFF. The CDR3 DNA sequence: TGTGCCAGTAGCGGGACAGGGGCCCGTGTAGTGAACACCGGGGAGCTGTTTTTT.

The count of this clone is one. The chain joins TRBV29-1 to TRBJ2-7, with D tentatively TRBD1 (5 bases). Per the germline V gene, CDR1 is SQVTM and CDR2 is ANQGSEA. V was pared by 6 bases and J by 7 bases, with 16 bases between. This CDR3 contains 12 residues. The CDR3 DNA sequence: TGCAGCGTACTGACAGCCCGTTGGGAGCAGTACTTC. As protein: CSVLTARWEQYF.

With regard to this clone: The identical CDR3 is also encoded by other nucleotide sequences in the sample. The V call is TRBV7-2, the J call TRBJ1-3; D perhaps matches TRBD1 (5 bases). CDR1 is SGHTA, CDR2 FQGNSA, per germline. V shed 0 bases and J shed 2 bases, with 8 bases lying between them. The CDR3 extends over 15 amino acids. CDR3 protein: CASSLAGGAGNTIYF. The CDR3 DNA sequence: TGTGCCAGCAGCTTAGCAGGAGGGGCTGGAAACACCATATATTTT.

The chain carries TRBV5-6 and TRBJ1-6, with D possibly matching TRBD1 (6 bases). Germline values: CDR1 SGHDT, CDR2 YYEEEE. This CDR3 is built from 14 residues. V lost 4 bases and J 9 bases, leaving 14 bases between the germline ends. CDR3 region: CASSRYEGVSPLHF. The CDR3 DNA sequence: TGTGCCAGCAGCCGATACGAGGGGGTTTCACCCCTCCACTTT.

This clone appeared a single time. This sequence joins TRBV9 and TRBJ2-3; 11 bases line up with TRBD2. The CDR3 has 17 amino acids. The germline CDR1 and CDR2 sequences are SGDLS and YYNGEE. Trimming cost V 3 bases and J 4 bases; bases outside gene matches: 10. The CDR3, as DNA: TGTGCCAGCAGCGCCTTAGCGGGAGGGCCGAACGCAGATACGCAGTATTTT. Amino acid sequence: CASSALAGGPNADTQYF.

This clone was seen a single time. CDR3 nucleotide sequence: TGTGCCAGCAGCGGAAGCGGACAGCAAGAGACCCAGTACTTC. Its protein product is CASSGSGQQETQYF. This chain connects TRBV5-6 to TRBJ2-5; a possible D gene is TRBD1 (6 bases). The CDR3 spans 14 residues. Germline V CDR1 and CDR2: SGHDT, YYEEEE. Trimming left V 4 bases short and J 2 bases short, with 12 bases between.

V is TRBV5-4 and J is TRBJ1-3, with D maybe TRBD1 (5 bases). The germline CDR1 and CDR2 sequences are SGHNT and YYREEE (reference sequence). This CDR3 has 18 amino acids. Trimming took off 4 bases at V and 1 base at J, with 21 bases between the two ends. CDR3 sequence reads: CASSPRGGPAYSGNTIYF. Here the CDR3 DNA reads TGTGCCAGCAGCCCGAGGGGCGGTCCTGCATATTCTGGAAACACCATATATTTT.

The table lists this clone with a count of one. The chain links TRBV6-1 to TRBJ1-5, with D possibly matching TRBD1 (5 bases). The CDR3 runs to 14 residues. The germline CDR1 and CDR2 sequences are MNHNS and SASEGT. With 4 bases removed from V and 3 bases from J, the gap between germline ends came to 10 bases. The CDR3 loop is CASSVRDHNQPQHF. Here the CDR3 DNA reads TGTGCCAGCAGTGTCCGGGACCACAATCAGCCCCAGCATTTT.

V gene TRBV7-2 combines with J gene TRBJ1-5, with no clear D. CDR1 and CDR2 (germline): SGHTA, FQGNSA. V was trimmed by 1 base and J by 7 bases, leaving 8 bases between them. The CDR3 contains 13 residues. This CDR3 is CASSLEAFQPQHF. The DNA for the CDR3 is TGTGCCAGCAGCTTAGAGGCATTCCAGCCCCAGCATTTT.

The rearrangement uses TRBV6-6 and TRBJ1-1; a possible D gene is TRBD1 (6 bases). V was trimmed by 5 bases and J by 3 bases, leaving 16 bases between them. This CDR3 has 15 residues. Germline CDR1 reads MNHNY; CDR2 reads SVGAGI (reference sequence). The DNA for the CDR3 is TGTGCCAGCAGTGCGAACCTCCAGGGGTACACTGAAGCTTTCTTT. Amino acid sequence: CASSANLQGYTEAFF.

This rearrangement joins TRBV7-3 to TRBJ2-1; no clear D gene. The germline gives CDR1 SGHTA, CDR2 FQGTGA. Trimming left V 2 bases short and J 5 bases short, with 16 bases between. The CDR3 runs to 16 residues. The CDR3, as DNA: TGTGCCAGCAGCTTATGGGCTAGTCGGTTAGACAATGAGCAGTTCTTC. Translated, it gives CASSLWASRLDNEQFF.